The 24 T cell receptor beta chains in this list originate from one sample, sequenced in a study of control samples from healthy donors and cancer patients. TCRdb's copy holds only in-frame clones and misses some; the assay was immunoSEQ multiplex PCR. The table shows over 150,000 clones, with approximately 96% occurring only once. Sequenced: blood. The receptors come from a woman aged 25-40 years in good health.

The CDR3 DNA reads as TGTGCCTGGAAAAAGTCCACTTCGAACACTGAAGCTTTCTTT. It yields the protein CAWKKSTSNTEAFF. The chain is built from TRBV30 and TRBJ1-1; D gene unclear. Trimming left V 4 bases short and J 1 base short, with 13 bases between. Germline CDR1 and CDR2: GTSNPN and SVGIG (reference sequence). CDR3 length: 14 residues.

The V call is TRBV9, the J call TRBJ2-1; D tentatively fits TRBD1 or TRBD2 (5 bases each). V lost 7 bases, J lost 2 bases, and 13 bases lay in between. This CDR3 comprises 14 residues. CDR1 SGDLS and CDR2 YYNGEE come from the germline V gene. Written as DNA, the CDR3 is TGTGCCAGCTCCCCCGGGACGGCCTACAATGAGCAGTTCTTC. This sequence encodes CASSPGTAYNEQFF.

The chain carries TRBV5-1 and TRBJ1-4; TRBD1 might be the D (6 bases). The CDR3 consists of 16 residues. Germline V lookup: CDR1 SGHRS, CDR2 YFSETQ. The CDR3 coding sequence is TGCACCACCGAGGAGGGGGGAGGGGGTGCTAATGAAAAACTGTTTTTT. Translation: CTTEEGGGGANEKLFF.

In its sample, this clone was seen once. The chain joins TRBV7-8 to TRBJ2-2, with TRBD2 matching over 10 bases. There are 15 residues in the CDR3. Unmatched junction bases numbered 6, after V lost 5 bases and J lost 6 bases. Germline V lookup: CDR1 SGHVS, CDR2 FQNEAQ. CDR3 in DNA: TGTGCCAGCAGCCCCGGGACTAGCGCCGCCGGGGAGCTGTTTTTT. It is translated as CASSPGTSAAGELFF.

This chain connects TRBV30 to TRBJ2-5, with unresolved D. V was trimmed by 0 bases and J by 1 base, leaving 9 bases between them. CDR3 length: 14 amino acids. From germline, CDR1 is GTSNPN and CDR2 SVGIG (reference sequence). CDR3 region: CAWSVMESQETQYF. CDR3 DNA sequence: TGTGCCTGGAGTGTAATGGAGAGCCAAGAGACCCAGTACTTC. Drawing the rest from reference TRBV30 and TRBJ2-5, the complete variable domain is SQTIHQWPATLVQPVGSPLSLECTVEGTSNPNLYWYRQAAGRGLQLLFYSVGIGQISSEVPQNLSASRPQDRQFILSSKKLLLSDSGFYLCAWSVMESQETQYFGPGTRLLVL.

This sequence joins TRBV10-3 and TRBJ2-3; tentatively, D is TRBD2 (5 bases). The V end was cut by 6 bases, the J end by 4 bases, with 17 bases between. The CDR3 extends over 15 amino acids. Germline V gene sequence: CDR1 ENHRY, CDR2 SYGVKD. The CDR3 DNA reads TGTGCCATCAGGGATGGACTCCAAGCTCCAGATACGCAGTATTTT. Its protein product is CAIRDGLQAPDTQYF.

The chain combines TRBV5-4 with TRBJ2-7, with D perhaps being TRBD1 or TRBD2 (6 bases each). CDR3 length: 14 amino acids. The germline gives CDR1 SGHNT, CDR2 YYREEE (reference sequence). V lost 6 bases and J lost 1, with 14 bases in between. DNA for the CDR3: TGTGCCAGCACCCCGACAGGAGGGTCCTACGAGCAGTACTTC. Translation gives CASTPTGGSYEQYF.

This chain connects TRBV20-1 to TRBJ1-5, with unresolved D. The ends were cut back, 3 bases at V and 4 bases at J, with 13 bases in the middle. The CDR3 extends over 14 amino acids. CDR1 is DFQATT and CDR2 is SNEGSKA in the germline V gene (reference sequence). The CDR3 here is CSASWTGKNQPQHF. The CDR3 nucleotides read TGCAGTGCTAGTTGGACGGGAAAAAATCAGCCCCAGCATTTT.

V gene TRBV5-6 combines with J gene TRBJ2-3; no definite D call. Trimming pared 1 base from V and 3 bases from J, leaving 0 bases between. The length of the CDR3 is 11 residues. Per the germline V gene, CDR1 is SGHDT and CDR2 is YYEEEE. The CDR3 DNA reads TGTGCCAGCAGCTTGACAGATACGCAGTATTTT. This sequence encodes CASSLTDTQYF.

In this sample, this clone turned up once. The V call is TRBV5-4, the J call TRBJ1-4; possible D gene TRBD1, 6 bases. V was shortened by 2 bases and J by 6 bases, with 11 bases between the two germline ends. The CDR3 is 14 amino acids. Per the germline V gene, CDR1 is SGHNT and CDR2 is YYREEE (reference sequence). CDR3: CASSFGGAYEKLFF. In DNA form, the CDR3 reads TGTGCCAGCAGCTTCGGGGGGGCTTATGAAAAACTGTTTTTT.

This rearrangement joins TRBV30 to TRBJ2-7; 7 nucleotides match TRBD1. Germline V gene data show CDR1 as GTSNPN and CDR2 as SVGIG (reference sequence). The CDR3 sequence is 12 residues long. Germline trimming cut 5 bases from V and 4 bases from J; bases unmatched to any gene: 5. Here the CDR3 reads CAWGQVQYEQYF. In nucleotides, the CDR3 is TGTGCCTGGGGACAGGTACAGTACGAGCAGTACTTC.

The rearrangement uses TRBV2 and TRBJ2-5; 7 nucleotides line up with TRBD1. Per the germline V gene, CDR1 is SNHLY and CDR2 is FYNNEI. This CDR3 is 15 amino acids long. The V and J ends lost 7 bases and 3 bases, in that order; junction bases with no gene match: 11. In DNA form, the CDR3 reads TGTGCCAGCACAAGGGGGCGGCTCTCCAAAGAGACCCAGTACTTC. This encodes CASTRGRLSKETQYF. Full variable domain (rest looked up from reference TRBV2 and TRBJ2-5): EPEVTQTPSHQVTQMGQEVILRCVPISNHLYFYWYRQILGQKVEFLVSFYNNEISEKSEIFDDQFSVERPDGSNFTLKIRSTKLEDSAMYFCASTRGRLSKETQYFGPGTRLLVL.

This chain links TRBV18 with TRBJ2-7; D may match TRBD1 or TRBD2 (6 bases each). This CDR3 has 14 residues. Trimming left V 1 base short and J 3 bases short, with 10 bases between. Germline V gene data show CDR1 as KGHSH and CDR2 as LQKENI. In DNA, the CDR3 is TGTGCCAGCTCACCACGGGGGGCTGGCTACGAGCAGTACTTC. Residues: CASSPRGAGYEQYF.

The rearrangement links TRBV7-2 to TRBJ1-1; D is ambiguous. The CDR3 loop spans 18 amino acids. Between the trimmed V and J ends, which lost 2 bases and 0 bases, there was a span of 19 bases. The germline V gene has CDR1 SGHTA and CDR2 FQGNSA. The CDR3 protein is CASSLISARKPVNTEAFF. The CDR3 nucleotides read TGTGCCAGCAGCTTAATTTCCGCCCGAAAGCCCGTGAACACTGAAGCTTTCTTT.

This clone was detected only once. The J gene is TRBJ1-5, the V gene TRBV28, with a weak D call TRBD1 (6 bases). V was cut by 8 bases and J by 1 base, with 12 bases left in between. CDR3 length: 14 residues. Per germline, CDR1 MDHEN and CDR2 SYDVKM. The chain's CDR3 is CASHRDVSNQPQHF. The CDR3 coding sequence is TGTGCCAGCCACAGGGACGTAAGCAATCAGCCCCAGCATTTT.

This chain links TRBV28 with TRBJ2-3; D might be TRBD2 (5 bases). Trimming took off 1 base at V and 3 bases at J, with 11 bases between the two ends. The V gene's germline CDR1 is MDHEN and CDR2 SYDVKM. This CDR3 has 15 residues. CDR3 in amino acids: CASSLFGRTTDTQYF. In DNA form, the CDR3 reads TGTGCCAGCAGTTTATTTGGGAGAACGACAGATACGCAGTATTTT.

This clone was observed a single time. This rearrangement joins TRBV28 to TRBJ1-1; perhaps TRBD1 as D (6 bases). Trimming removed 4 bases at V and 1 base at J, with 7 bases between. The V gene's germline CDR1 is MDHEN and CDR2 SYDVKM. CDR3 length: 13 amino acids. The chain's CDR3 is CASSWTANTEAFF. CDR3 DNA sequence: TGTGCCAGCAGTTGGACAGCGAACACTGAAGCTTTCTTT.

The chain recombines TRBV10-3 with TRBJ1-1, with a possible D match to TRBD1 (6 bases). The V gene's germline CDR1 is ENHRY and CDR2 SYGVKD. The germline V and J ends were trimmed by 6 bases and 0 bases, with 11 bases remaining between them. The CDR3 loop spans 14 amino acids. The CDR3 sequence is CAISRQAMNTEAFF. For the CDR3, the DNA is TGTGCCATCAGCAGACAGGCCATGAACACTGAAGCTTTCTTT.

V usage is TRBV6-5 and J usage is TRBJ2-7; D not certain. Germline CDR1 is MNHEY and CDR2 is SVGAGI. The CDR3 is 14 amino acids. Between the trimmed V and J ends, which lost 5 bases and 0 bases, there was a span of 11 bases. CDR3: CASSRQAHSYEQYF. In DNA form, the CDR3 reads TGTGCCAGCAGTCGACAAGCGCACTCCTACGAGCAGTACTTC.

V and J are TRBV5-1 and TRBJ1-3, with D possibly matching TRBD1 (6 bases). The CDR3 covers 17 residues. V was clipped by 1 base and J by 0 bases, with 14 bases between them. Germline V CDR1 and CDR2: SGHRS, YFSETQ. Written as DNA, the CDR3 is TGCGCCAGCAGCTTGAGAACAGGGCCTATCTCTGGAAACACCATATATTTT. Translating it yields CASSLRTGPISGNTIYF.

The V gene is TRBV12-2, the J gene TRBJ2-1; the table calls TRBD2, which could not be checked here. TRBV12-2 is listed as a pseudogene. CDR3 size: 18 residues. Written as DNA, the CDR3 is TGTGCAAGTCGCTTAGCGAGGTTTGGCGGGTCCTCCTACAATGAGCAGTTCTTC. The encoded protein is CASRLARFGGSSYNEQFF.

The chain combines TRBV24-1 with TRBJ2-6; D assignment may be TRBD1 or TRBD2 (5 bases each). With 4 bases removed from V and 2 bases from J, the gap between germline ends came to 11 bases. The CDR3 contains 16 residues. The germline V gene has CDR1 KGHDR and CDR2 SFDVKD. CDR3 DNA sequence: TGTGCCACCAGTGACCCGGGACGAACTGGGGCCAACGTCCTGACTTTC. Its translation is CATSDPGRTGANVLTF.

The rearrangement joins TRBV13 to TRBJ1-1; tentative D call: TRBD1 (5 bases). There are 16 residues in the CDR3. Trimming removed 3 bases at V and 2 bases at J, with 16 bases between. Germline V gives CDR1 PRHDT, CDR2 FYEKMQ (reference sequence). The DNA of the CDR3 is TGTGCCAGCAGCTTGAGGCTCTTGGGGGAAAACACTGAAGCTTTCTTT. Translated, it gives CASSLRLLGENTEAFF. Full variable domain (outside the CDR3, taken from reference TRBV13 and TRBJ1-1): AAGVIQSPRHLIKEKRETATLKCYPIPRHDTVYWYQQGPGQDPQFLISFYEKMQSDKGSIPDRFSAQQFSDYHSELNMSSLELGDSALYFCASSLRLLGENTEAFFGQGTRLTVV.

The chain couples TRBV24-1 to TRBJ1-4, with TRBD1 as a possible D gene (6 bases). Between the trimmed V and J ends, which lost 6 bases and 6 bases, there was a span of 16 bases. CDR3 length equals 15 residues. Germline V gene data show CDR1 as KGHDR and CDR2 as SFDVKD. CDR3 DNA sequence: TGTGCCACCAGTTCAGGGGAGGGCCATGATGAAAAACTGTTTTTT. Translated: CATSSGEGHDEKLFF.